This entry describes one T cell receptor beta chain. Its antigen remains unknown. The trim removed 0 bases at V and 6 bases at J, leaving 12 bases unmatched. CDR1 and CDR2 from the germline V gene are MNHEY and SVGEGT. The CDR3 sequence is 18 residues long. Only in-frame clones appear in the TCRdb table, and some are missing; sequencing was by immunoSEQ multiplex PCR. The sample includes some 69,000 clones, roughly 75% of them seen just once. The entry originates in a study of vaccination effects on CD4 cells after COVID-19. Notes on the study in general: Whether induced by infection or by vaccine, clones showed marked clonal contraction late after vaccination.

CD4+ T cell isolation took place after approximately 11 days of culture. Vaccination of participants consisted of two doses of either the BNT162b2 or mRNA-1273 vaccine. The material was CD4+ T cells from PBMCs cultured without peptide, obtained after COVID-19 vaccination. The genes are TRBV6-2 or TRBV6-3 and TRBJ1-4; the match to TRBD1 covers 8 bases. The receptor comes from a human donor who received a COVID-19 vaccine. In nucleotides, the CDR3 is TGTGCCAGCAGTTACTCCCACAGGGGGATGAAGCTGGATGAAAAACTGTTTTTT. This translates into CASSYSHRGMKLDEKLFF.